This T cell receptor (beta chain) was captured in a study of identical twins. Study-level results: The study drew conclusions from cross-sectional statistical analysis, not from following the same donors. For out-of-frame beta sequences, excess twin sharing was weaker.

This clonotype has at least ten counts. The antigen remains undetermined. TCRdb itself ran the 5' RACE reads through MiXCR, one entry per CDR3 protein. This repertoire shows about 210,000 distinct CDR3 sequences, roughly a tenth found once; its top ten account for 4.5% to 5.5%. The V end lost 3 bases, the J end lost 0 bases, and 14 bases lay between the germline ends. The CDR3 covers 17 residues. Germline assignment: CDR1 LGHNA and CDR2 YSLEER. The TCR sequence derives from a woman between 18 and 30 years old in good health. The genes are TRBV4-3 and TRBJ2-2; TRBD2 is a possible D gene (6 bases). Sequences were obtained from memory (CD45RO+) T cells sorted from blood. The DNA for the CDR3 is TGCGCCAGCAGCCACTGGGGCGGGGACGCGAACACCGGGGAGCTGTTTTTT. This gives the protein CASSHWGGDANTGELFF.